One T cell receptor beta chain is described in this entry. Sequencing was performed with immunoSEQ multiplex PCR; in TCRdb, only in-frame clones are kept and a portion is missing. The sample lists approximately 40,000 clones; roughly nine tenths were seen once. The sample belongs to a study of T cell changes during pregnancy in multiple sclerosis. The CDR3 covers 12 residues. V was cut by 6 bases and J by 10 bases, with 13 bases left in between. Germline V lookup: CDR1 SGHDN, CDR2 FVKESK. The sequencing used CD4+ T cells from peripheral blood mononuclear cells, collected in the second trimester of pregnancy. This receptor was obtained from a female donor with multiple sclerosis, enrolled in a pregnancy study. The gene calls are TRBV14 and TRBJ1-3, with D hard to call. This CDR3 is CASRRSGSTIYF. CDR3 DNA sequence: TGTGCCAGCAGAAGGAGTGGGTCTACCATATATTTT.